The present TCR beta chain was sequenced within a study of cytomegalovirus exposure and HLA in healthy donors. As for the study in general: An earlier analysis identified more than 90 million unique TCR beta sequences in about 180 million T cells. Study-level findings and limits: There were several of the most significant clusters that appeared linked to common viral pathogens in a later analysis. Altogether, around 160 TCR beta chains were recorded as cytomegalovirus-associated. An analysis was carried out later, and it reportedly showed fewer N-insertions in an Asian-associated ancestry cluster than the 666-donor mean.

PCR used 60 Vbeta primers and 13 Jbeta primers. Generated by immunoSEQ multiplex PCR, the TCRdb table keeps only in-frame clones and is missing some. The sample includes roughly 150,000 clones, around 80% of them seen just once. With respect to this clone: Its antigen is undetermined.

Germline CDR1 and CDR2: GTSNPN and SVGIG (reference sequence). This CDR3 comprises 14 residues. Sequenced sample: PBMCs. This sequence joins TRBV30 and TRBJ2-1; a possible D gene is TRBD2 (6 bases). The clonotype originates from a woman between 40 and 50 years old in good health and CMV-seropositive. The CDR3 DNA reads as TGTGCATTGGAGTCAGGAGGGCGGTATAATGAGCAGTTCTTC. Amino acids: CALESGGRYNEQFF.